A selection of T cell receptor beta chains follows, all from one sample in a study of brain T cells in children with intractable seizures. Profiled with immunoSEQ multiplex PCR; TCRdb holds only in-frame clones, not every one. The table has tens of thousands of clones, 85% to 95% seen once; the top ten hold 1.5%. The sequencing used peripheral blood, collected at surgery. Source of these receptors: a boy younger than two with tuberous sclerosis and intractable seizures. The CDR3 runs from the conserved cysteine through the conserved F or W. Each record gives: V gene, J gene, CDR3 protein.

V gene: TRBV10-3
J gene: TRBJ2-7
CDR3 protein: CAISERTGQGFHEQYF

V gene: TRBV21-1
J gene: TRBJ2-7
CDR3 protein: CASSNKGAGSTYEQYF

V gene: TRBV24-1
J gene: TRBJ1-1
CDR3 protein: CATSDFLWRPNTEAFF

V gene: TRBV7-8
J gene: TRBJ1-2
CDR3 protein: CASSLGNRRYGYTF

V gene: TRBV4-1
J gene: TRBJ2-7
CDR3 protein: CASSQGGGLYEQYF

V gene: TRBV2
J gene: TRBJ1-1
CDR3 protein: CASSEAGWNTEAFF

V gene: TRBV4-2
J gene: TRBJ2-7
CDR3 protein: CASSQGWDSYNEQYF

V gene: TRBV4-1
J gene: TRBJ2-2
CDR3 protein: CASSVLPGGGRTGELFF

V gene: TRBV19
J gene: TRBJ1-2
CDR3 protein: CASSINPRRLNYGYTF

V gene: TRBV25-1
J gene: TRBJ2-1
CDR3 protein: CASSGFRSGGGNEQFF

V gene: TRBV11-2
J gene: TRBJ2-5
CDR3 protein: CASSPGLAGVKETQYF

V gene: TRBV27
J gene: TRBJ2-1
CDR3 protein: CASSLRASSYNEQFF

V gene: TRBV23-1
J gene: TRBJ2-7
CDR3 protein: CASSQPGHSYEQYF

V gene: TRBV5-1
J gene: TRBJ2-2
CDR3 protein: CASSSTSGGDTGELFF

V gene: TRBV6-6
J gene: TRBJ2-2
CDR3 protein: CASTPRSHNTGELFF

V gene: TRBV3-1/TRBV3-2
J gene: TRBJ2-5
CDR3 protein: CASRFTGRETQYF

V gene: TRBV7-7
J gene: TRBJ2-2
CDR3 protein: CASSSGGATGELFF

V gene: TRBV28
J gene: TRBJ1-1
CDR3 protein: CASRERTGETTEAFF

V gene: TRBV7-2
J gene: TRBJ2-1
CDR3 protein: CASSLVVGSEQFF

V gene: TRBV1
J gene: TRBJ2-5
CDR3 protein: CTSSGFRETQYF

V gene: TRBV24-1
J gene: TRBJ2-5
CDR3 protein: CATSDLSSGGEETQYF

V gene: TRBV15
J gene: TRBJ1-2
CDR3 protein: CATSSPQAIYGYTF

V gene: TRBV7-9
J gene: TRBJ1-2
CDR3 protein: CASSPPGSYGYTF

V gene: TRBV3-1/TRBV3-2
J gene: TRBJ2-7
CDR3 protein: CASSLTRSPTSEQYF

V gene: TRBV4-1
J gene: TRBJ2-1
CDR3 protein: CASSPRDYTVSYNEQFF

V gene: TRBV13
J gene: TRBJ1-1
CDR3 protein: CASSSPGQGATEAFF

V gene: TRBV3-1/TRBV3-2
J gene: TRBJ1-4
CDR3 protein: CASSLGYGLGRASGKLFF

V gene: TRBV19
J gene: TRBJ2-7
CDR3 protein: CASRSTSGASYEQYF

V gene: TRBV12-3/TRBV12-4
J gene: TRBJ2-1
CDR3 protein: CASSAETYNEQFF

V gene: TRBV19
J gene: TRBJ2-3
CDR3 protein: CASRPSGGSLGDTQYF

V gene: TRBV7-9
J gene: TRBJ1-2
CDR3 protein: CASSLAISKNYGYTF

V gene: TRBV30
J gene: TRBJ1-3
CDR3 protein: CAWSVQGQAYRNTIYF

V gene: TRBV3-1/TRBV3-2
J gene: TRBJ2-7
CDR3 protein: CASSQGRTTFSYEQYF

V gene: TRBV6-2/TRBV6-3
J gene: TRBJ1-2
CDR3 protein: CASSIGGQQGVDGYTF

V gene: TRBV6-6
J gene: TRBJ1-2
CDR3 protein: CASSRDSRGPLNLSNYGYTF

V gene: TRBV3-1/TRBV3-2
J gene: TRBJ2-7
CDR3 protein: CASSQGWGKLNEQYF

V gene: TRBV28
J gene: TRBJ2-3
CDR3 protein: CASSLYPSGALRDTQYF

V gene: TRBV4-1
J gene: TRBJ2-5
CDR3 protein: CASSQPTKAETQYF

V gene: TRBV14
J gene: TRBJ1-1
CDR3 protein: CASSPSGTGGTEAFF

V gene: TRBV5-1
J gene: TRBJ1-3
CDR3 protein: CASSVGPGGSGNTIYF

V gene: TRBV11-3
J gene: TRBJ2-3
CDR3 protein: CASSSWTGGTDTQYF

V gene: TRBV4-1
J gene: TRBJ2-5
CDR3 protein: CASSQGGAQETQYF

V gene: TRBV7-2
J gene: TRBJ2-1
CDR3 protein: CASSLEFRGEQFF

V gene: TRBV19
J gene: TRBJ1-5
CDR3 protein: CASSIYGGARSNQPQHF

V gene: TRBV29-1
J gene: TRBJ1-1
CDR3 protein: CSVEGGRVRGEAFF

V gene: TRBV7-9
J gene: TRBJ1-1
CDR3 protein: CASSIDRAPYTEAFF

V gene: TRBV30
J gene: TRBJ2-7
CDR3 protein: CAWSVRTSGAYEQYF

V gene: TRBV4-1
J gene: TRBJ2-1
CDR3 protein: CASSQNWAVPANEQFF

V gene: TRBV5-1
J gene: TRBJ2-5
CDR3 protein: CASSGGVQETQYF

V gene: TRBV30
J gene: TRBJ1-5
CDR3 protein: CAWSVPGLSNQPQHF

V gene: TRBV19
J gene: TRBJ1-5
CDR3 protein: CASSIRGGGSNQPQHF

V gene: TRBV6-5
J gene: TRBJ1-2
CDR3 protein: CASSPDMGKGYTF

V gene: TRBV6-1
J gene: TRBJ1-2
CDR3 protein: CASSEEGGDYGYTF

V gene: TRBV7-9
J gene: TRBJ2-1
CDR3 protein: CASSFSGRSSYNEQFF